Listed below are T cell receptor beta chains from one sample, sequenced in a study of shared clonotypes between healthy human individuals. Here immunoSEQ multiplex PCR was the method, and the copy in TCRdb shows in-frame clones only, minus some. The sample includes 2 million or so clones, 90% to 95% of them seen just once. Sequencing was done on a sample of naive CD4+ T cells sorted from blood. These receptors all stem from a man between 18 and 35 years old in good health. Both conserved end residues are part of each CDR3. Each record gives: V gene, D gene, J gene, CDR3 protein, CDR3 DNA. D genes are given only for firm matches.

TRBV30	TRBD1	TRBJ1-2	CALRQGQAYGYTF	TGTGCCTTGCGGCAGGGACAGGCCTATGGCTACACCTTC
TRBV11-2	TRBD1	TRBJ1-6	CASSSRDRGRPYNSPLHF	TGTGCCAGCAGCTCGAGGGACAGGGGGAGACCTTATAATTCACCCCTCCACTTT
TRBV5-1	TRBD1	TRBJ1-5	CASSMGQGYYQPQHF	TGCGCCAGCAGCATGGGACAGGGATACTATCAGCCCCAGCATTTT
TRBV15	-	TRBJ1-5	CATSREQWQPQHF	TGTGCCACCAGCAGAGAACAGTGGCAGCCCCAGCATTTT
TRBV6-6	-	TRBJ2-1	CASSYGQTITYNEQFF	TGTGCCAGCAGTTACGGACAGACGATAACCTACAATGAGCAGTTCTTC
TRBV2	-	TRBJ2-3	CASSVGGLDTQYF	TGTGCCAGCAGTGTGGGGGGGCTCGATACGCAGTATTTT
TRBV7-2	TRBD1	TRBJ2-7	CASSPRQGSYEQYF	TGTGCCAGCAGCCCTCGACAGGGCTCCTACGAGCAGTACTTC
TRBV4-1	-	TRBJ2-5	CASSQGARLQETQYF	TGCGCCAGCAGCCAAGGGGCCAGACTCCAAGAGACCCAGTACTTC
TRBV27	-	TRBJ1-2	CASSLSVAYGYTF	TGTGCCAGCAGTTTATCGGTAGCCTATGGCTACACCTTC
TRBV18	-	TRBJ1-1	CASSPRQLVNTEAFF	TGTGCCAGCTCACCACGCCAGTTGGTGAACACTGAAGCTTTCTTT